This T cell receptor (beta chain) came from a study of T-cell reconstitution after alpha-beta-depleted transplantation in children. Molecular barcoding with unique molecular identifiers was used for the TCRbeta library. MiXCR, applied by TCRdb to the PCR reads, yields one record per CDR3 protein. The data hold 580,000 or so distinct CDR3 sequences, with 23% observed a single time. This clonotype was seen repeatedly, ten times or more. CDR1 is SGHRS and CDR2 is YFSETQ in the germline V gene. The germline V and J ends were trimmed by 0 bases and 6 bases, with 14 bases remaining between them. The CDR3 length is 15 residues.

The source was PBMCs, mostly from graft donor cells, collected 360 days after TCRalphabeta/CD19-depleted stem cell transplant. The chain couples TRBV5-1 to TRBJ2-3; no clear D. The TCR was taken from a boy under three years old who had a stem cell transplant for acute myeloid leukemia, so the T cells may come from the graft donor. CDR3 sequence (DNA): TGCGCCAGCAGCTTGGAACCTTCCCTTACGGATACGCAGTATTTT. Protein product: CASSLEPSLTDTQYF. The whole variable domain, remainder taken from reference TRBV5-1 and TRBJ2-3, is KAGVTQTPRYLIKTRGQQVTLSCSPISGHRSVSWYQQTPGQGLQFLFEYFSETQRNKGNFPGRFSGRQFSNSRSEMNVSTLELGDSALYLCASSLEPSLTDTQYFGPGTRLTVL.